This entry concerns a single T cell receptor (beta chain). The data derive from a study of cytomegalovirus exposure and HLA in healthy donors. The PCR had 60 Vbeta and 13 Jbeta primers. In the original analysis: Roughly 10 million shared chains were among the 80 million or so unique TCR beta chains that a later analysis counted. Some clones are missing from TCRdb's copy, which holds only in-frame ones; the method was immunoSEQ multiplex PCR. V and J calls and clone size are given by that table; D and trimming were obtained from the DNA. This repertoire shows some 130,000 clones, approximately 81% found once; its top ten account for approximately 2%. The CDR3 consists of 15 residues. The V gene's germline CDR1 is MNHNS and CDR2 SASEGT. With 1 base removed from V and 0 bases from J, the gap between germline ends came to 7 bases.

The sequence was collected from a young man in good health and CMV-seronegative. What was sequenced was PBMCs. This chain connects TRBV6-1 to TRBJ2-1; D is unresolved. The CDR3 region is CASSEVKSSYNEQFF. CDR3 sequence (DNA): TGTGCCAGCAGTGAAGTGAAGAGCTCCTACAATGAGCAGTTCTTC.